The 10 T cell receptor beta chains reported below all come from one sample, sequenced in a study of shared clonotypes between healthy human individuals. CD45RO negativity and positive selection for CCR7 defined naive CD8 cells, a population that excluded terminally differentiated effector memory CD45RA+ cells. Some clones are missing from TCRdb's copy, which holds only in-frame ones; the method was immunoSEQ multiplex PCR. This table holds about 2.1 million clones, around 95% found once. What was sequenced was naive CD8+ T cells from PBMCs. The receptors here all came from a man aged 18 to 30 in good health. Some clones in this sample may be carry-over from other donors' samples.

The V call is TRBV7-8, the J call TRBJ2-7; D possibly matches TRBD1 or TRBD2 (7 bases each). The CDR3 runs to 16 residues. CDR1 is SGHVS and CDR2 is FQNEAQ in the germline V gene. Trimming shortened V by 5 bases and J by 0 bases, and 17 bases separated the two germline ends. Written as DNA, the CDR3 is TGTGCCAGCAGCGCCTTACGGGGGGACAGCTCCTACGAGCAGTACTTC. Its translation is CASSALRGDSSYEQYF.

The chain is built from TRBV7-2 and TRBJ2-7; D call uncertain. The CDR3 spans 15 residues. With 3 bases removed from V and 2 bases from J, the gap between germline ends came to 14 bases. Looked up from germline, CDR1 is SGHTA and CDR2 is FQGNSA. The CDR3 DNA reads as TGTGCCAGCAGCTTCCTCGCAGACCTTACCTACGAGCAGTACTTC. It yields the protein CASSFLADLTYEQYF.

This chain uses TRBV7-3 with TRBJ2-1; no clear D gene. V was trimmed by 2 bases and J by 2 bases, leaving 7 bases between them. This CDR3 has 14 residues. Germline CDR1 and CDR2: SGHTA and FQGTGA. The CDR3 coding sequence is TGTGCCAGCAGCTTATCCTATCCCTACAATGAGCAGTTCTTC. Amino acids: CASSLSYPYNEQFF.

About this clone itself: Other DNA sequences in the same sample also yield this CDR3. This CDR3 reads CASSWGGELFF. In nucleotides, the CDR3 is TGTGCCAGCAGTTGGGGAGGGGAGCTGTTTTTT. The chain joins TRBV27 to TRBJ2-2; D is unclear. Trimming removed 4 bases from V and 8 bases from J, with 5 bases in between. The CDR3 extends over 11 amino acids. Looked up from germline, CDR1 is MNHEY and CDR2 is SMNVEV (reference sequence).

This sequence joins TRBV4-3 and TRBJ2-7; 11 bases map to TRBD1. Germline CDR1 reads LGHNA; CDR2 reads YSLEER. This CDR3 contains 15 residues. The J segment lost 3 bases and the V segment lost 4 bases, leaving 5 bases of the junction unmatched. The CDR3 nucleotides are TGCGCCAGCAGCCCCTCCGGGACAGGGGGCTACGAGCAGTACTTC. Translated, it gives CASSPSGTGGYEQYF.

This chain joins TRBV7-8 and TRBJ2-1, with D possibly TRBD2 on 5 matching bases. The V end lost 8 bases, the J end lost 4 bases, and 15 bases lay between the germline ends. Germline V gene sequence: CDR1 SGHVS, CDR2 FQNEAQ. The CDR3 totals 14 residues. The CDR3 protein is CASLLREGYNEQFF. The CDR3 DNA reads as TGTGCCAGCTTACTCCGCGAGGGATACAATGAGCAGTTCTTC. Full variable domain (rest looked up from reference TRBV7-8 and TRBJ2-1): GAGVSQSPRYKVAKRGQDVALRCDPISGHVSLFWYQQALGQGPEFLTYFQNEAQLDKSGLPSDRFFAERPEGSVSTLKIQRTQQEDSAVYLCASLLREGYNEQFFGPGTRLTVL.

The chain recombines TRBV29-1 with TRBJ2-1, with 9 bases that match TRBD2. Germline V CDR1 and CDR2: SQVTM, ANQGSEA. The trim removed 6 bases at V and 6 bases at J, leaving 9 bases unmatched. The CDR3 has 14 residues. In DNA form, the CDR3 reads TGCAGCGTCCCTAGCGGGGCGAGGCGCAATGAGCAGTTCTTC. Translation: CSVPSGARRNEQFF.

The chain's CDR3 is CASSSSRDYTYEQYF. The CDR3 coding sequence is TGTGCCAGCAGCTCATCCCGGGATTATACCTACGAGCAGTACTTC. The rearrangement joins TRBV7-9 to TRBJ2-7; possible D gene TRBD2, 5 bases. CDR1 is SEHNR, CDR2 FQNEAQ, per germline (reference sequence). This CDR3 comprises 15 residues. V was cut by 4 bases and J by 2 bases, with 15 bases left in between.

This chain joins TRBV12-5 and TRBJ2-3, with 10 bases that match TRBD2. Germline assignment: CDR1 LGHNT and CDR2 FRNRAP. The CDR3 is 15 residues long. With 6 bases clipped from V and 5 bases from J, the junction kept 8 bases outside the gene matches. The CDR3 DNA sequence: TGTGCTAGTGGCTACAGCGGGAGGGCCGTAGATACGCAGTATTTT. Protein sequence: CASGYSGRAVDTQYF. Variable domain in full (rest from reference TRBV12-5 and TRBJ2-3): DARVTQTPRHKVTEMGQEVTMRCQPILGHNTVFWYRQTMMQGLELLAYFRNRAPLDDSGMPKDRFSAEMPDATLATLKIQPSEPRDSAVYFCASGYSGRAVDTQYFGPGTRLTVL.

J is TRBJ2-7 and V is TRBV28; 12 bases fit TRBD2. The V gene end was trimmed by 5 bases and the J gene end by 7 bases; junction bases not matched to a gene: 9. CDR3 length: 15 residues. The germline V gene has CDR1 MDHEN and CDR2 SYDVKM. CDR3 bases: TGTGCCAGCAGTATACTAGCGGGGGGCCGGGAGGAGCAGTACTTC. It translates to CASSILAGGREEQYF.